This T cell receptor (beta chain) was sequenced during a study of T cell repertoires in cytomegalovirus infection. Study details: Based on public TCR beta signatures, there were indications of CMV infection and of a matching HLA type.

MiXCR, run by TCRdb on the reads, gives a single entry per CDR3 protein. The data contain 150,000 to 200,000 distinct CDR3 sequences, 13% to 15% of them singletons. This clonotype was counted ten times or more. The CDR3 sequence is 16 residues long. Germline CDR1 is SGHTA and CDR2 is FQGNSA. V lost 5 bases and J 4 bases, leaving 20 bases between the germline ends. The TCR comes from a human donor in good health (CMV status not recorded). Some clones in this sample may be carry-over from other donors' samples. Sample: PBMCs. The rearrangement uses TRBV7-2 and TRBJ1-2; a weak D match, TRBD1 (5 bases). The CDR3 protein is CASSRTRDPWLYGYTF. The CDR3, as DNA: TGTGCCAGCAGCCGAACCAGGGACCCGTGGCTCTATGGCTACACCTTC. The full variable domain, completed using reference TRBV7-2 and TRBJ1-2, is GAGVSQSPSNKVTEKGKDVELRCDPISGHTALYWYRQSLGQGLEFLIYFQGNSAPDKSGLPSDRFSAERTGGSVSTLTIQRTQQEDSAVYLCASSRTRDPWLYGYTFGSGTRLTVV.